A single sample gave rise to the 9 T cell receptor beta chains below, sequenced in a study of blood T cell repertoires in COVID-19. The assay was immunoSEQ multiplex PCR, and TCRdb's table has in-frame clones only and misses some. The repertoire holds 100,000 or so clones, with about four fifths as singletons. The sequencing sample was made of peripheral blood. These receptors were taken from a woman older than 75 with acute or convalescent COVID-19.

CDR3 sequence reads: CASSLAGTGENEKLFF. The CDR3 DNA is TGCGCCAGCAGCTTGGCTGGGACAGGAGAGAATGAAAAACTGTTTTTT. This chain links TRBV5-1 with TRBJ1-4, with 8 bases matching TRBD1. J lost 5 bases, V lost 0 bases, and 6 bases had no gene match. Germline assignment: CDR1 SGHRS and CDR2 YFSETQ. The CDR3 is made up of 16 amino acids.

The chain uses TRBV27 and TRBJ2-3; D is uncertain. Germline CDR1 reads MNHEY; CDR2 reads SMNVEV (reference sequence). The length of the CDR3 is 14 residues. V was trimmed by 2 bases and J by 0 bases, leaving 6 bases between them. Here the CDR3 DNA reads TGTGCCAGCAGTTTAACTCCTAGCACAGATACGCAGTATTTT. It specifies CASSLTPSTDTQYF.

This chain links TRBV7-9 with TRBJ1-2, with a tentative D call TRBD1 (5 bases). V was clipped by 0 bases and J by 14 bases, with 10 bases between them. Per germline, CDR1 SEHNR and CDR2 FQNEAQ (reference sequence). The CDR3 sequence is 11 residues long. The CDR3 spells CASSLATRVTF. The DNA for the CDR3 is TGTGCCAGCAGCTTAGCTACCAGGGTAACCTTC.

This clone has just one count. The CDR3: CATSDSGTGGYNEQFF. The CDR3 coding sequence is TGTGCCACCAGTGATTCGGGGACAGGGGGATACAATGAGCAGTTCTTC. The V call is TRBV24-1, the J call TRBJ2-1; 11 bases line up with TRBD1. CDR3 length equals 16 residues. CDR1 and CDR2 (germline): KGHDR, SFDVKD. Trimming at V came to 2 bases and at J to 4 bases, leaving 3 bases not matched to a gene.

The V and J genes are TRBV3-1 (or the pseudogene TRBV3-2) and TRBJ2-2, with 11 bases fitting TRBD2. The J segment lost 5 bases and the V segment lost 4 bases, leaving 9 bases of the junction unmatched. CDR3 size: 17 residues. CDR1 is LGHDT, CDR2 YNNKEL, per germline (reference sequence). The CDR3 region has the DNA TGTGCCAGCAGCCCTTTCGCACTAGCGGGAGCAACCGGGGAGCTGTTTTTT. Its translation is CASSPFALAGATGELFF.

The J gene is TRBJ2-3, the V gene TRBV29-1; 10 bases are a match to TRBD1. The ends lost 6 bases at V and 4 bases at J; junction bases unmatched: 7. Germline CDR1 is SQVTM and CDR2 is ANQGSEA. The CDR3 is 14 residues long. The CDR3 DNA sequence: TGCAGCGTGGGGACAGGGGACATATCAGATACGCAGTATTTT. It yields the protein CSVGTGDISDTQYF.

The chain couples TRBV6-5 to TRBJ1-2, with TRBD1 as a possible D gene (5 bases). V lost 0 bases to trimming and J lost 6 bases, with 17 bases between them. The germline V gene has CDR1 MNHEY and CDR2 SVGAGI. The CDR3 is 16 amino acids. DNA of the CDR3: TGTGCCAGCAGTTACTCGCCCGGGACTATGGGGAATGGCTACACCTTC. It translates to CASSYSPGTMGNGYTF.

J is TRBJ2-5 and V is TRBV4-3, with 16 bases matching TRBD2. In germline, CDR1 is LGHNA, CDR2 YSLEER. Losses at the gene ends were 2 bases for V and 5 bases for J; bases not matched to a gene: 8. The length of the CDR3 is 18 residues. Here the CDR3 reads CASSQNTGTSGRVETQYF. CDR3 bases: TGCGCCAGCAGCCAAAACACCGGGACTAGCGGGAGGGTGGAGACCCAGTACTTC.

This rearrangement joins TRBV5-1 to TRBJ1-2; D might be TRBD1 (5 bases). Germline CDR1 reads SGHRS; CDR2 reads YFSETQ. Trimming shortened V by 0 bases and J by 4 bases, and 10 bases separated the two germline ends. The CDR3 contains 14 residues. The DNA for the CDR3 is TGCGCCAGCAGCTTGGATGGGCAGGGCTATGGCTACACCTTC. It translates to CASSLDGQGYGYTF.